The present T cell receptor (beta chain) was sequenced within a study of T cell repertoires in cytomegalovirus infection. Study-level information: Both recently identified HLA-C-restricted and well-studied HLA-B-restricted CMV epitopes were used in the study.

General observations from the study: Totalled public TCR beta family frequency picked out people who carried CMV plus the relevant HLA. Across the ex vivo response, the dominant clonotypes were HLA-C-restricted CMV-specific TCR beta clonotypes.

TCRdb re-called the reads through MiXCR, storing one row per CDR3 protein. The sample contains 150,000 or so distinct CDR3 sequences, approximately 30% of which appear only once. To note about this clonotype: The antigen is undetermined.

The source of this sequence is a human donor in good health (CMV status not recorded). Some clones in this sample may be carry-over from other donors' samples. This specimen was CD8+ T cells from cultured PBMCs, taken from culture after CMV antigen stimulation.

In nucleotides, the CDR3 is TGTGCCAGCAGTCTCCCCTCCCGTGACAGGGTAAACTACGAGCAGTACTTC. This sequence encodes CASSLPSRDRVNYEQYF. The genes are TRBV28 and TRBJ2-7; 7 positions match TRBD1. After removal of 5 bases from V and 3 bases from J, the junction contained 16 bases not matched to a gene. The CDR3 runs to 17 residues. Germline V CDR1 and CDR2: MDHEN, SYDVKM. Using reference TRBV28 and TRBJ2-7 for the parts outside the CDR3, the full variable domain is DVKVTQSSRYLVKRTGEKVFLECVQDMDHENMFWYRQDPGLGLRLIYFSYDVKMKEKGDIPEGYSVSREKKERFSLILESASTNQTSMYLCASSLPSRDRVNYEQYFGPGTRLTVT.